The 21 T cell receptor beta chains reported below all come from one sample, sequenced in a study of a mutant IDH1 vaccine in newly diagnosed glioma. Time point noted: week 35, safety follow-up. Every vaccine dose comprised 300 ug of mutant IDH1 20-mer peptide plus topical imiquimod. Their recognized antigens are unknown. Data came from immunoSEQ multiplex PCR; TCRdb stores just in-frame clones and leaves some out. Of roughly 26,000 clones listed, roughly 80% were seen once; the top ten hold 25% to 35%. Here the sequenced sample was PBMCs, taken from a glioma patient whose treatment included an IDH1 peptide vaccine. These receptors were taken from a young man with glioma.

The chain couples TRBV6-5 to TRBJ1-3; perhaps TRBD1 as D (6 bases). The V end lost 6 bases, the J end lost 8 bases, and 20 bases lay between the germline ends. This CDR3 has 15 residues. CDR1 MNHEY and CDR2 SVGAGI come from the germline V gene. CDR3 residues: CASSRQALARDTIYF. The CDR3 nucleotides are TGTGCCAGCAGCCGACAGGCCCTCGCAAGGGACACCATATATTTT.

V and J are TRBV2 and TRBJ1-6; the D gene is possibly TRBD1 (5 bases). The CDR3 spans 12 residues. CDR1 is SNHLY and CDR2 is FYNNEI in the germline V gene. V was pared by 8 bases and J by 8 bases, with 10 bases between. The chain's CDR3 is CASQGTYSPLHF. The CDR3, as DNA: TGTGCCAGCCAGGGTACCTATTCACCCCTCCACTTT.

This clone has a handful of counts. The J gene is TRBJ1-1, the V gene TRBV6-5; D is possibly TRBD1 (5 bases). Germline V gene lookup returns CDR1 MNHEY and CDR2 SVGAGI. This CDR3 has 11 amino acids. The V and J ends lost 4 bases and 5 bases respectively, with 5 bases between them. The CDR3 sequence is CASSWGTEAFF. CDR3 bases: TGTGCCAGCAGTTGGGGGACTGAAGCTTTCTTT.

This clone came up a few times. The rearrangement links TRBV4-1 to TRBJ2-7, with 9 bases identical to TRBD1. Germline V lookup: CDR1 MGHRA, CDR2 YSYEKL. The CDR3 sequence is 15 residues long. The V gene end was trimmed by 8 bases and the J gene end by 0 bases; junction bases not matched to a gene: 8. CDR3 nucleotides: TGCGCCAGCCGTCGTACAGGGGGCAGCTCCTACGAGCAGTACTTC. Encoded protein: CASRRTGGSSYEQYF.

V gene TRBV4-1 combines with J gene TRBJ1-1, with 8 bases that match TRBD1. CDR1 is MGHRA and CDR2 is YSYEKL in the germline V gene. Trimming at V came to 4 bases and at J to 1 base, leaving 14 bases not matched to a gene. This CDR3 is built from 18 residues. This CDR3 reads CASSRRTGLELPNTEAFF. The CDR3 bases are TGCGCCAGCAGCCGTCGGACAGGGCTGGAACTACCGAACACTGAAGCTTTCTTT.

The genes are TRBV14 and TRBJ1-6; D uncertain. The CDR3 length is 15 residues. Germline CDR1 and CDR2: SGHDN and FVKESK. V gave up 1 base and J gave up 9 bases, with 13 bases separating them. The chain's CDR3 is CASSQGGFRGSPLHF. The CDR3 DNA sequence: TGTGCCAGCAGCCAAGGGGGTTTCAGAGGTTCACCCCTCCACTTT.

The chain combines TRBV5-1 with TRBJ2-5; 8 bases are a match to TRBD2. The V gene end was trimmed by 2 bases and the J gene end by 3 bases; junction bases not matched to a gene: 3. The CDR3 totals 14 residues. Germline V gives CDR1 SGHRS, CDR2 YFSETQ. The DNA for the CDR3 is TGCGCCAGCAGCTTACGAGCGGGGGAAGAGACCCAGTACTTC. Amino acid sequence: CASSLRAGEETQYF.

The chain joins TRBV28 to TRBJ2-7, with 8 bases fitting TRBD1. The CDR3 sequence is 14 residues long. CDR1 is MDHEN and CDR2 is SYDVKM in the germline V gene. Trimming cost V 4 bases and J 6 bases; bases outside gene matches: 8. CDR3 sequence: CASSSRQGAGEQYF. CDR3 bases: TGTGCCAGCAGTTCGCGGCAGGGGGCAGGCGAGCAGTACTTC.

The CDR3: CSVQQGNTEAFF. In DNA form, the CDR3 reads TGCAGCGTGCAACAGGGGAACACTGAAGCTTTCTTT. V is TRBV29-1 and J is TRBJ1-1, with TRBD1 as a possible D gene (6 bases). V dropped 6 bases and J dropped 1 base, with 9 bases sitting between them. The germline V gene encodes CDR1 SQVTM and CDR2 ANQGSEA. The CDR3 length is 12 residues.

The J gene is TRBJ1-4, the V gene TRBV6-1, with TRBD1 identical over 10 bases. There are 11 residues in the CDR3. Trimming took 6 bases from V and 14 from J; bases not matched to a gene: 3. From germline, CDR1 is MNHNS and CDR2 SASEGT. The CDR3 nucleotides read TGTGCCAGCAGCACGGGACAGGGGCTGTTTTTT. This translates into CASSTGQGLFF.

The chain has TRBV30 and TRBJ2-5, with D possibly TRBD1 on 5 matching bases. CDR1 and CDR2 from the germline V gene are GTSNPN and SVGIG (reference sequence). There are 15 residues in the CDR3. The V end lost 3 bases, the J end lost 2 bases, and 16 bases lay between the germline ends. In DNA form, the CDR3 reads TGTGCCTGGAGCCAGGACACTTGGGGACAAGAGACCCAGTACTTC. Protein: CAWSQDTWGQETQYF.

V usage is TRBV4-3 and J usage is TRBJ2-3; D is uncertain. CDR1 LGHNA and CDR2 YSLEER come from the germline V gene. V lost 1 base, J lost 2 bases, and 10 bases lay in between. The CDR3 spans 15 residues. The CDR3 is CASSQGGGHTDTQYF. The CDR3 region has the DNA TGCGCCAGCAGCCAAGGAGGTGGTCACACAGATACGCAGTATTTT.

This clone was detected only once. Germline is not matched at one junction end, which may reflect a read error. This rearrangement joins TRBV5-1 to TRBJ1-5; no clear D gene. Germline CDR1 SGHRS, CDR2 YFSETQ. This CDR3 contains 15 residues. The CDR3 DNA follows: TGCACCAGCAGCTTGGAAGGGAAAGACAATCAGCCCCAGCATTTT. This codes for CTSSLEGKDNQPQHF. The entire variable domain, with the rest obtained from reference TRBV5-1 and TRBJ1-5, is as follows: KAGVTQTPRYLIKTRGQQVTLSCSPISGHRSVSWYQQTPGQGLQFLFEYFSETQRNKGNFPGRFSGRQFSNSRSEMNVSTLELGDSALYLCTSSLEGKDNQPQHFGDGTRLSIL.

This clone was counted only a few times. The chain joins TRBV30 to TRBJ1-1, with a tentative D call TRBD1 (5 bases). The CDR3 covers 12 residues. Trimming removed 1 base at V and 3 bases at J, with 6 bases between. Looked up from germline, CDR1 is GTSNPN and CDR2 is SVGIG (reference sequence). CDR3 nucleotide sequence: TGTGCCTGGAGTGACAGGTACACTGAAGCTTTCTTT. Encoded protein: CAWSDRYTEAFF.

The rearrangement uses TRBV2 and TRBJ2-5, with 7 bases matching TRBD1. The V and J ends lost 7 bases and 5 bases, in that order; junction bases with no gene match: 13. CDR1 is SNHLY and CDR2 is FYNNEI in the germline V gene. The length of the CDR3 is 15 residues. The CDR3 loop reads CASNDPTGLRETQYF. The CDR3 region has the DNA TGTGCCAGCAACGACCCGACAGGGCTGAGGGAGACCCAGTACTTC.

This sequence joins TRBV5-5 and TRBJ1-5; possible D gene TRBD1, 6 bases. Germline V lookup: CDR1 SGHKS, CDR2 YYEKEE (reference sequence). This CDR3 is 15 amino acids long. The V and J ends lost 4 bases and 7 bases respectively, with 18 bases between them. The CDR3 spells CASSPGDGVFQPQHF. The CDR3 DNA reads TGTGCCAGCAGCCCAGGGGACGGAGTTTTCCAGCCCCAGCATTTT.

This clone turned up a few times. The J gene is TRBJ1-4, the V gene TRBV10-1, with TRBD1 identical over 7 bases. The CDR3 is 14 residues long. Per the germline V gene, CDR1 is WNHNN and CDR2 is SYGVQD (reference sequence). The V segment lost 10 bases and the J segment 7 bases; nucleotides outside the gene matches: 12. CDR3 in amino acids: CANPRGRRGEKLFF. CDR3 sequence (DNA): TGCGCCAACCCGAGGGGGCGCCGGGGTGAAAAACTGTTTTTT.

The CDR3 reads CASSVGVGGEQFF. CDR3 sequence (DNA): TGTGCCAGCAGCGTAGGGGTAGGAGGTGAGCAGTTCTTC. This chain joins TRBV9 and TRBJ2-1; weak D call: TRBD2 (5 bases). Germline CDR1 reads SGDLS; CDR2 reads YYNGEE. With 0 bases removed from V and 9 bases from J, the gap between germline ends came to 10 bases. CDR3 length equals 13 residues.

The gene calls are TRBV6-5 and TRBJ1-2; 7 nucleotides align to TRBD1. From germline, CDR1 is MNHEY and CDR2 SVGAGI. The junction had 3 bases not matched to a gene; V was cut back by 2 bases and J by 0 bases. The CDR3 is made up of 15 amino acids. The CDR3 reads CASSYMGQSNYGYTF. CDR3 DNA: TGTGCCAGCAGTTACATGGGACAGTCTAACTATGGCTACACCTTC.

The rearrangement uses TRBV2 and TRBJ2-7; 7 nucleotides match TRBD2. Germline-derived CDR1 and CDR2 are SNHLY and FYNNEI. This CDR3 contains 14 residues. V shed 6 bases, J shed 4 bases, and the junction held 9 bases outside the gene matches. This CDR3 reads CASRTAGGSYEQYF. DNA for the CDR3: TGTGCCAGCAGGACGGCGGGCGGGAGTTACGAGCAGTACTTC.

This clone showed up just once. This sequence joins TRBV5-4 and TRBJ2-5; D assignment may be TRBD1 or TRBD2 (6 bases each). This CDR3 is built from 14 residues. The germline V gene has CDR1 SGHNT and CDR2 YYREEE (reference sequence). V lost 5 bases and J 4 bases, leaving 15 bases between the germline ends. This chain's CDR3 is CASRSGAAGETQYF. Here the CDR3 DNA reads TGTGCCAGCAGGTCGGGGGCGGCCGGAGAGACCCAGTACTTC.